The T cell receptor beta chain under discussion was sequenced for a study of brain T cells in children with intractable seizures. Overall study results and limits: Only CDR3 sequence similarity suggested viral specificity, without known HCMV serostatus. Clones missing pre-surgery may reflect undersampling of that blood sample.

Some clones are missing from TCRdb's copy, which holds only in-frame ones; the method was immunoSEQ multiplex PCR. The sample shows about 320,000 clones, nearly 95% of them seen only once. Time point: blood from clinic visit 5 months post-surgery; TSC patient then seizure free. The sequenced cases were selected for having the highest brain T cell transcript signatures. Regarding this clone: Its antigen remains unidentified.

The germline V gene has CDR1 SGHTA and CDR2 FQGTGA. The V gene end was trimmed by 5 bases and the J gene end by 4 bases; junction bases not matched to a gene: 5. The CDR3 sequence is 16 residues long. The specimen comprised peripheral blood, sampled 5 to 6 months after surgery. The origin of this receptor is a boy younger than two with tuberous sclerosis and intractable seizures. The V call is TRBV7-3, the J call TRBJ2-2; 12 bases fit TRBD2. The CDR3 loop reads CASSPSGGAGTGELFF. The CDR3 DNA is TGTGCCAGCAGCCCTAGCGGGGGGGCCGGCACCGGGGAGCTGTTTTTT. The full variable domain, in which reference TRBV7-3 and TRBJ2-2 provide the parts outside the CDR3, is GAGVSQTPSNKVTEKGKYVELRCDPISGHTALYWYRQSLGQGPEFLIYFQGTGAADDSGLPNDRFFAVRPEGSVSTLKIQRTERGDSAVYLCASSPSGGAGTGELFFGEGSRLTVL.